These 18 T cell receptor beta chains originate from one sample sequenced in a study of cytomegalovirus exposure and HLA in healthy donors. Assay used: immunoSEQ multiplex PCR; TCRdb lists only in-frame clones, some missing. Here the sample spans some 45,000 clones, about 93% being singletons. The specimen was PBMCs. Source of these receptors: a woman younger than 30 in good health and CMV-seropositive.

The V gene is TRBV28, the J gene TRBJ2-7; 13 positions match TRBD2. This CDR3 region has 14 residues. The V and J ends lost 5 bases and 8 bases, in that order; junction bases with no gene match: 6. Per germline, CDR1 MDHEN and CDR2 SYDVKM. The CDR3 protein is CASSQTSGRGKQYF. CDR3 DNA sequence: TGTGCCAGCAGTCAAACTAGCGGGAGGGGGAAGCAGTACTTC. The full variable domain, rest sourced from reference TRBV28 and TRBJ2-7, is DVKVTQSSRYLVKRTGEKVFLECVQDMDHENMFWYRQDPGLGLRLIYFSYDVKMKEKGDIPEGYSVSREKKERFSLILESASTNQTSMYLCASSQTSGRGKQYFGPGTRLTVT.

The chain uses TRBV4-1 and TRBJ2-1; 8 bases align to TRBD2. V lost 3 bases and J lost 5; bases outside the gene matches: 6. This CDR3 region has 15 residues. CDR1 MGHRA and CDR2 YSYEKL come from the germline V gene. The CDR3 DNA sequence: TGCGCCAGCAGCCAGTTGACTAGCGTCCACAATGAGCAGTTCTTC. It encodes CASSQLTSVHNEQFF.

The genes are TRBV11-2 and TRBJ1-6, with 8 bases aligning to TRBD1. Losses at the gene ends were 5 bases for V and 7 bases for J; bases not matched to a gene: 10. Germline CDR1 SGHAT, CDR2 FQNNGV. CDR3 size: 16 residues. CDR3 sequence: CASSPTQTGVNSPLHF. Written as DNA, the CDR3 is TGTGCCAGCAGCCCTACTCAGACAGGGGTCAATTCACCCCTCCACTTT. The full variable domain, in which reference TRBV11-2 and TRBJ1-6 provide the parts outside the CDR3, is EAGVAQSPRYKIIEKRQSVAFWCNPISGHATLYWYQQILGQGPKLLIQFQNNGVVDDSQLPKDRFSAERLKGVDSTLKIQPAKLEDSAVYLCASSPTQTGVNSPLHFGNGTRLTVT.

The rearrangement joins TRBV7-2 to TRBJ2-5; 8 nucleotides line up with TRBD1. The CDR3 contains 15 residues. Germline assignment: CDR1 SGHTA and CDR2 FQGNSA. V lost 4 bases and J lost 5; bases outside the gene matches: 9. The CDR3 region has the DNA TGTGCCAGCAGCTACGACAGGGGCACAAGGGAGACCCAGTACTTC. Translation: CASSYDRGTRETQYF.

This clone has only one observation. The chain links TRBV6-1 to TRBJ2-1, with a weak D call TRBD1 (6 bases). CDR3 size: 15 residues. The V gene lost 10 bases and the J gene lost 0 bases, with 16 bases spanning the gap. Germline CDR1 and CDR2: MNHNS and SASEGT. In DNA form, the CDR3 reads TGTGCCACCCTCCTTAGGGGGAGCTCCTACAATGAGCAGTTCTTC. Its translation is CATLLRGSSYNEQFF.

This clone was recorded once. The V gene is TRBV27, the J gene TRBJ2-7; D is unresolved. The CDR3 length is 13 residues. Trimming removed 5 bases from V and 5 bases from J, with 13 bases in between. Germline V lookup: CDR1 MNHEY, CDR2 SMNVEV (reference sequence). The DNA of the CDR3 is TGTGCCAGCAGTATGGCAGGTAACAACGAGCAGTACTTC. Translating gives CASSMAGNNEQYF.

The V call is TRBV6-1, the J call TRBJ2-1, with D possibly matching TRBD2 (5 bases). The CDR3 runs to 16 residues. The V end was cut by 0 bases, the J end by 8 bases, with 17 bases between. Germline lookup yields CDR1 MNHNS and CDR2 SASEGT. This CDR3 reads CASSEAGNYPWDEQFF. The DNA for the CDR3 is TGTGCCAGCAGTGAAGCCGGGAACTACCCCTGGGATGAGCAGTTCTTC.

V and J are TRBV10-3 and TRBJ2-7; 11 bases agree with TRBD2. CDR1 is ENHRY, CDR2 SYGVKD, per germline. This CDR3 is 15 amino acids long. Trimming cost V 5 bases and J 7 bases; bases outside gene matches: 10. This CDR3 reads CAISQGTSGPREQYF. The CDR3 DNA reads TGTGCCATCAGTCAGGGGACTAGCGGTCCTCGGGAGCAGTACTTC.

The chain recombines TRBV7-9 with TRBJ1-5; 7 nucleotides agree with TRBD1. Germline CDR1 and CDR2: SEHNR and FQNEAQ (reference sequence). The J segment lost 1 base and the V segment lost 1 base, leaving 7 bases of the junction unmatched. The length of the CDR3 is 17 residues. CDR3 sequence reads: CASSLVDREWSNQPQHF. The CDR3 bases are TGTGCCAGCAGCTTAGTAGACAGGGAATGGAGCAATCAGCCCCAGCATTTT.

This clone was counted a single time. V is TRBV9 and J is TRBJ2-7, with 7 positions matching TRBD1. Germline CDR1 is SGDLS and CDR2 is YYNGEE. V trimming: 4 bases; J trimming: 6 bases; junction bases outside the gene matches: 10. The CDR3 is 14 residues long. The DNA for the CDR3 is TGTGCCAGCAGCCCGACGGGACAGAGAGGCGAGCAGTACTTC. It is translated as CASSPTGQRGEQYF.

The V call is TRBV4-2, the J call TRBJ2-7, with 9 nucleotides matching TRBD2. Germline assignment: CDR1 LGHNA and CDR2 YNFKEQ. The CDR3 runs 18 residues. With 0 bases clipped from V and 7 bases from J, the junction kept 16 bases outside the gene matches. CDR3 bases: TGTGCCAGCAGCCAAGAAGGCACTAGCGGGTCCCTCGCGGGTGAGCAGTACTTC. Encoded protein: CASSQEGTSGSLAGEQYF.

This clone has only one observation. The chain combines TRBV19 with TRBJ1-5; TRBD1 agrees at 10 bases. J was trimmed by 1 base and V by 6 bases; bases with no gene match: 9. The CDR3 spans 17 residues. The germline V gene encodes CDR1 LNHDA and CDR2 SQIVND (reference sequence). The CDR3 sequence: CASSVRDRGASNQPQHF. The CDR3 coding sequence is TGTGCCAGTAGCGTCCGGGACAGGGGAGCAAGCAATCAGCCCCAGCATTTT.

V is TRBV6-6 and J is TRBJ2-7, with 7 bases matching TRBD2. V gave up 0 bases and J gave up 6 bases; unmatched junction bases: 11. Germline CDR1 and CDR2: MNHNY and SVGAGI (reference sequence). The CDR3 totals 16 residues. The DNA of the CDR3 is TGTGCCAGCAGTTACTCCGGGACTACCGGGGCCCTCGAGCAGTACTTC. It encodes CASSYSGTTGALEQYF.

The rearrangement joins TRBV5-8 to TRBJ1-2; no firm D call. V dropped 2 bases and J dropped 4 bases, with 9 bases sitting between them. This CDR3 is built from 13 residues. CDR1 and CDR2 (germline): SGHTS, YDEGEE. The CDR3, as DNA: TGTGCCAGCAGCTTAACGGAGTTCTATGGCTACACCTTC. It codes for CASSLTEFYGYTF.

The chain links TRBV29-1 to TRBJ2-1; D may be TRBD2 (6 bases). Germline CDR1 SQVTM, CDR2 ANQGSEA. Trimming cost V 6 bases and J 9 bases, with 15 bases left between them. The CDR3 totals 12 residues. CDR3 amino acids: CSVIAWEVEQFF. CDR3 nucleotides: TGCAGCGTAATAGCCTGGGAGGTTGAGCAGTTCTTC.

V is TRBV10-3 and J is TRBJ2-2, with 14 bases that match TRBD2. Germline assignment: CDR1 ENHRY and CDR2 SYGVKD. This CDR3 has 17 residues. The V gene end was trimmed by 3 bases and the J gene end by 5 bases; junction bases not matched to a gene: 5. The CDR3 bases are TGTGCCATCAGTGACCCCGGGACTAGCGGGAGTACCGGGGAGCTGTTTTTT. Translating gives CAISDPGTSGSTGELFF.

This clone has a single count. The gene calls are TRBV19 and TRBJ2-7; a weak D match, TRBD1 (6 bases). This CDR3 comprises 14 residues. Germline CDR1 LNHDA, CDR2 SQIVND (reference sequence). The V gene lost 2 bases and the J gene lost 3 bases, with 11 bases spanning the gap. The CDR3 nucleotides read TGTGCCAGTAGTATAAAACAGGGAGTCTACGAGCAGTACTTC. Protein product: CASSIKQGVYEQYF.

The chain uses TRBV2 and TRBJ2-5, with TRBD1 matching 12 bases. The CDR3 has 15 amino acids. CDR1 and CDR2 (germline): SNHLY, FYNNEI. Trimming removed 6 bases from V and 4 bases from J; junction bases left unmatched: 6. CDR3 protein: CASRMGQGAGETQYF. Here the CDR3 DNA reads TGTGCCAGCAGGATGGGACAGGGGGCAGGAGAGACCCAGTACTTC. Full variable domain (rest looked up from reference TRBV2 and TRBJ2-5): EPEVTQTPSHQVTQMGQEVILRCVPISNHLYFYWYRQILGQKVEFLVSFYNNEISEKSEIFDDQFSVERPDGSNFTLKIRSTKLEDSAMYFCASRMGQGAGETQYFGPGTRLLVL.